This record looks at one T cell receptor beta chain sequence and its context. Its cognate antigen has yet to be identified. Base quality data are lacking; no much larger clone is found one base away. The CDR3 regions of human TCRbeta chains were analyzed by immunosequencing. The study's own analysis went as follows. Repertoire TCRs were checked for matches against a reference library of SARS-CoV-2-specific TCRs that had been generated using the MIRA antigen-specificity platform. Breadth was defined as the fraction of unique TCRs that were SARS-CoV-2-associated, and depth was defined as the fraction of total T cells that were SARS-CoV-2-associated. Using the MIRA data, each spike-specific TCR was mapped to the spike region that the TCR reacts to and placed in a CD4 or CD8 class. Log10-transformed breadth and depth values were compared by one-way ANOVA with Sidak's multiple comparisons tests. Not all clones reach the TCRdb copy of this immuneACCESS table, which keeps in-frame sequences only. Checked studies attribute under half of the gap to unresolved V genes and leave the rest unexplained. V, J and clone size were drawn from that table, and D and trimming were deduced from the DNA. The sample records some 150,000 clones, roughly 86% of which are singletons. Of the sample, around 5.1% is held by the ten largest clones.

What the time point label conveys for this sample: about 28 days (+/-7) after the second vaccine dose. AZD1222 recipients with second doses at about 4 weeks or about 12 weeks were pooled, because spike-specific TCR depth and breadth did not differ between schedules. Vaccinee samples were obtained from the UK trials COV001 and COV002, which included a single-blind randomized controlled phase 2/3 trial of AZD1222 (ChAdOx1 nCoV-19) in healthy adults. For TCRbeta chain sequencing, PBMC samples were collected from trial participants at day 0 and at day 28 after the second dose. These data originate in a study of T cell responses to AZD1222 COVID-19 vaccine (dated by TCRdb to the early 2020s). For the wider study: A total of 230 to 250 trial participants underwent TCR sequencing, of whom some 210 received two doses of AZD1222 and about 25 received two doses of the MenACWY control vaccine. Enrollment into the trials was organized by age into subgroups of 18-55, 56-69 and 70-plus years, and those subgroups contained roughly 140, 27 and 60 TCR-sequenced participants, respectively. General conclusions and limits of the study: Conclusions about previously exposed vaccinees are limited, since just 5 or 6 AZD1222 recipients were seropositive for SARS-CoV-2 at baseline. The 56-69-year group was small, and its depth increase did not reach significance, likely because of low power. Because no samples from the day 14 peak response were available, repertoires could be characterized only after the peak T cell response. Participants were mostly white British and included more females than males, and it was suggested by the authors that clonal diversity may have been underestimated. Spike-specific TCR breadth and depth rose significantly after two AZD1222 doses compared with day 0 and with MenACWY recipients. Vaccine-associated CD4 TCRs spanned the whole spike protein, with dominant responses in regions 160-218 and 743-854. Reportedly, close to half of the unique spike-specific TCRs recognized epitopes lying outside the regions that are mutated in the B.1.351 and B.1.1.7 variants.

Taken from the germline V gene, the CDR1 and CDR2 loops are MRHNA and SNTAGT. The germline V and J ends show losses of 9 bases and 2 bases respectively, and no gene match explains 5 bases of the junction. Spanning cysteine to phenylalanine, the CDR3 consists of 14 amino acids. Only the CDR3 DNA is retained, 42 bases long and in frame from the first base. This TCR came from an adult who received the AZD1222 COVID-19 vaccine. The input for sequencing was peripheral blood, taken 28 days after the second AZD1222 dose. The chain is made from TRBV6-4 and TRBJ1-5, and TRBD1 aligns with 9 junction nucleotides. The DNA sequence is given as TGTGCCAGGCTACAGGGGGCGTGCAATCAGCCCCAGCATTTT. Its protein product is CARLQGACNQPQHF.